This is a list of T cell receptor beta chains from one sample in a study of radiotherapy plus CTLA-4 blockade in lung cancer. The table came from immunoSEQ multiplex PCR; TCRdb's copy has only in-frame clones and leaves some out. This sample has 86,000 or so clones, with around 78% found just once. The sequenced sample was peripheral blood, obtained from a patient treated with radiotherapy plus ipilimumab. The receptor source for this set is a human donor with non-small cell lung cancer who had a partial response to radiotherapy plus ipilimumab. Some clones in this sample may be carry-over from other donors' samples. CDR3s include the opening cysteine and the closing phenylalanine or tryptophan. Fields, in order: D gene, clone size, CDR3 length, J gene, V gene, CDR3 protein, CDR3 DNA. D genes are given only for firm matches. The listing skips clone size in some rows; elsewhere it reads once, few, many or a size class.

TRBD1	NA	16	TRBJ2-5	TRBV7-2	CASSEAPGGLKETQYF	TGTGCCAGCAGCGAAGCACCAGGGGGTCTCAAGGAGACCCAGTACTTC
TRBD2	NA	14	TRBJ2-3	TRBV18	CASSPRLATDTQYF	TGTGCCAGCTCACCAAGACTAGCTACAGATACGCAGTATTTT
NA	NA	15	TRBJ1-2	TRBV18	CASSPPAGPNYGYTF	TGTGCCAGCTCACCACCGGCAGGCCCTAACTATGGCTACACCTTC
TRBD2	NA	13	TRBJ2-1	TRBV7-9	CASSPRTSDEQFF	TGTGCCAGCAGCCCGAGAACTAGCGACGAGCAGTTCTTC
NA	NA	16	TRBJ1-2	TRBV18	CASSPPNHQALYGYTF	TGTGCCAGCTCACCACCGAATCACCAGGCTCTCTATGGCTACACCTTC
TRBD1	once	14	TRBJ1-2	TRBV15	CATSRGQGEYGYTF	TGTGCCACCAGCAGAGGACAGGGTGAGTATGGCTACACCTTC
NA	few	15	TRBJ1-2	TRBV6-1	CASSEAPGRLYGYTF	TGTGCCAGCAGTGAAGCGCCAGGGCGCCTCTATGGCTACACCTTC
TRBD1	NA	14	TRBJ1-2	TRBV28	CASSQRTGASGYTF	TGTGCCAGCAGTCAACGGACAGGAGCTAGTGGCTACACCTTC
NA	NA	17	TRBJ2-6	TRBV7-2	CASSSPGGAGGANVLTF	TGTGCCAGCAGCTCCCCGGGGGGCGCGGGAGGGGCCAACGTCCTGACTTTC
TRBD1	NA	14	TRBJ1-5	TRBV19	CASSIGDRIQPQHF	TGTGCCAGTAGTATCGGGGACAGGATACAGCCCCAGCATTTT
TRBD1	NA	14	TRBJ1-5	TRBV6-1	CASSWTGGVQPQHF	TGTGCCAGCAGTTGGACAGGGGGCGTTCAGCCCCAGCATTTT
NA	NA	16	TRBJ2-1	TRBV7-5	CVRKTKGTSGDNEQFF	TGTGTCAGAAAAACCAAGGGGACTAGCGGGGACAATGAGCAGTTCTTC
NA	NA	14	TRBJ1-1	TRBV5-1	CASSPGGRNTEAFF	TGCGCCAGCAGCCCGGGGGGGCGGAACACTGAAGCTTTCTTT
TRBD1	NA	17	TRBJ1-2	TRBV15	CATSRASQTGGHYGYTF	TGTGCCACCAGCAGAGCATCCCAGACAGGGGGCCACTATGGCTACACCTTC
TRBD2	NA	17	TRBJ2-7	TRBV11-3	CASSLGVAGPGTYEQYF	TGTGCCAGCAGCTTAGGGGTAGCGGGGCCCGGAACCTACGAGCAGTACTTC
TRBD1	few	15	TRBJ2-5	TRBV7-6	CASSSRGQGGETQYF	TGTGCCAGCAGCTCCCGTGGACAGGGGGGGGAGACCCAGTACTTC
TRBD2	once	16	TRBJ2-5	TRBV18	CASSPRLAGAKETQYF	TGTGCCAGCTCACCACGGCTAGCGGGGGCGAAAGAGACCCAGTACTTC
NA	NA	14	TRBJ1-1	TRBV5-1	CASSLPGPLSEAFF	TGCGCCAGCAGCTTGCCAGGTCCCCTATCCGAAGCTTTCTTT
TRBD1	NA	14	TRBJ1-5	TRBV7-8	CASSLRQGDQPQHF	TGTGCCAGCAGCTTAAGACAGGGTGATCAGCCCCAGCATTTT
NA	NA	13	TRBJ2-1	TRBV28	CASTPPGENEQFF	TGTGCCAGCACCCCCCCGGGAGAGAATGAGCAGTTCTTC
NA	NA	15	TRBJ1-1	TRBV7-2	CASSLVLGGVSEAFF	TGTGCCAGCAGCTTAGTCCTGGGGGGGGTCTCTGAAGCTTTCTTT
NA	few	11	TRBJ1-1	TRBV19	CASSIVARAFF	TGTGCCAGTAGTATCGTAGCTCGTGCTTTCTTT
NA	NA	11	TRBJ2-1	TRBV29-1	CSVLHSGGQFF	TGCAGCGTTCTCCATAGCGGCGGGCAGTTCTTC
TRBD1	NA	15	TRBJ2-7	TRBV5-1	CASSLGDRGGYEQYF	TGCGCCAGCAGCCTTGGGGACAGGGGTGGGTACGAGCAGTACTTC
TRBD2	NA	14	TRBJ2-7	TRBV27	CARTTSGGSYEQYF	TGTGCCAGGACGACTAGCGGGGGATCCTACGAGCAGTACTTC
NA	NA	16	TRBJ1-5	TRBV19	CASSIFEPSLDQPQHF	TGTGCCAGTAGTATCTTCGAGCCCTCTTTAGATCAGCCCCAGCATTTT
TRBD1	NA	17	TRBJ2-1	TRBV19	CASSMRAGGDLYNEQFF	TGTGCCAGTAGTATGAGGGCAGGGGGCGACTTGTACAATGAGCAGTTCTTC
TRBD2	NA	17	TRBJ2-5	TRBV7-7	CASSRLALAGAQETQYF	TGTGCCAGCAGTCGCTTGGCGTTAGCGGGCGCACAAGAGACCCAGTACTTC
TRBD1	NA	17	TRBJ2-7	TRBV9	CASIMDRGASDSYEQYF	TGTGCCAGCATTATGGACAGGGGAGCTTCGGACTCCTACGAGCAGTACTTC
NA	NA	13	TRBJ2-2	TRBV6-4	CASARVNTGELFF	TGTGCCAGCGCGCGGGTGAACACCGGGGAGCTGTTTTTT
TRBD1	NA	14	TRBJ1-2	TRBV27	CASSPRQGIAGYTF	TGTGCCAGCAGTCCCCGACAGGGAATTGCCGGCTACACCTTC
NA	NA	15	TRBJ1-4	TRBV5-1	CASSSSWTDNEKLFF	TGCGCCAGCAGCTCCTCATGGACAGATAATGAAAAACTGTTTTTT
NA	once	15	TRBJ2-5	TRBV11-1	CASSFSRGPSETQYF	TGTGCCAGCAGCTTCAGTCGAGGGCCCTCGGAGACCCAGTACTTC
NA	NA	16	TRBJ1-3	TRBV6-5	CASSYGGGNSGNTIYF	TGTGCCAGCAGTTACGGGGGGGGGAACTCTGGAAACACCATATATTTT
TRBD2	NA	15	TRBJ2-1	TRBV6-4	CASSEKTSGDNEQFF	TGTGCCAGCAGTGAAAAGACTAGCGGGGACAATGAGCAGTTCTTC
NA	NA	12	TRBJ2-7	TRBV9	CASSATDYEQYF	TGTGCCAGCAGCGCTACCGACTACGAGCAGTACTTC
NA	NA	13	TRBJ1-4	TRBV2	CASSTRLWEKLFF	TGTGCCAGCAGTACCAGGCTTTGGGAAAAACTGTTTTTT
NA	NA	14	TRBJ2-2	TRBV5-5	CASSMDSLTGELFF	TGTGCCAGCAGCATGGACAGCCTCACCGGGGAGCTGTTTTTT
NA	NA	16	TRBJ1-3	TRBV28	CASSLLPRVTGNTIYF	TGTGCCAGCAGTTTACTACCCAGGGTAACTGGAAACACCATATATTTT
TRBD1	NA	15	TRBJ2-2	TRBV18	CASSRQGANTGELFF	TGTGCCAGCTCACGACAGGGGGCGAACACCGGGGAGCTGTTTTTT